This T cell receptor (beta chain) was sequenced for a study of blood T cell repertoires in COVID-19 (dated by TCRdb to 2018 to 2021). Regarding the research as a whole: The collaborator samples originated in the United States, Italy and Spain and spanned the acute and convalescent phases of COVID-19. Samples were obtained from the ongoing ImmuneRACE study (first 160 participants) and from 1,200 or so subjects provided by 6 global collaborators. A freely available public database, intended as a resource for researchers studying the immune response to SARS-CoV-2, is where the repertoires were released. The material from the prospective study consisted of cDNA or gDNA derived from T cells, B-cell-depleted T cells, or PBMCs. Nearly every sample came with metadata listing a de-identified subject ID, COVID-19 status, age in years and sex. The dataset comprised deeply sampled blood TCRbeta repertoires from subjects exposed to, actively infected with, or recovered from COVID-19. Where available, HLA class I and class II types were taken from metadata supplied by the sample provider and were not determined by assay-based typing. Beyond this particular receptor, the publication reports: The quantity of clinical and demographic metadata differed by source and by participant and was supplied without curation.

Turning to this clone: Its binding antigen is unknown. No much larger clone exists at a distance of one base, and base qualities are not known.

Clipping removes 4 bases from V and 4 bases from J, with 6 as the unmatched junction base count. The CDR3 measures 14 amino acids from cysteine to phenylalanine. Only the CDR3 portion is preserved as DNA: 42 bases, with reading frame beginning at the first base. CDR1 SGHTA and CDR2 FQGNSA are derived from the germline V gene. TCRbeta CDR3 regions were amplified from genomic DNA by means of the immunoSEQ Assay, a bias-controlled multiplex PCR. As for how the authors treated the data: The number of nucleated cells in each sample was estimated from the amplification of reference gene primers within the assay. To quantify the absolute abundance of each unique TCRbeta CDR3 rearrangement, sequence reads were collapsed and filtered. For each sample, productive Simpson clonality was calculated by taking the square root of Simpson's diversity index across productive rearrangements. This is the immuneACCESS table as TCRdb keeps it, with only in-frame sequences that have V and J called. A part of the clones is gone; compared with another copy, unresolved V genes explain less than half, and the rest is unexplained. The V and J calls and clone size are taken from that table; D and trimming were inferred from the DNA. The sample includes some 160,000 clones, with around 87% observed a single time. Of the sample, just over 2.5% is held by the ten largest clones.

One collaborating source in Seattle enrolled patients while the patients were actively infected and followed the patients over time throughout the course of disease. Collaborating institutions collected whole blood in K2EDTA tubes following their own protocols. For TCRbeta analysis, collaborator samples were shipped as frozen whole blood, as isolated PBMCs, or as DNA extracted from either sample type. The chain links TRBV7-2 with TRBJ1-2; 7 bases in the junction line up with TRBD1. The sample taken for sequencing was peripheral blood. The receptor was isolated from a woman of 80 years or more with COVID-19, enrolled during active disease. The DNA reads as follows: TGTGCCAGCAGCTCTCGGGAGGGGGCCTATGGCTACACCTTC. Its protein product is CASSSREGAYGYTF.